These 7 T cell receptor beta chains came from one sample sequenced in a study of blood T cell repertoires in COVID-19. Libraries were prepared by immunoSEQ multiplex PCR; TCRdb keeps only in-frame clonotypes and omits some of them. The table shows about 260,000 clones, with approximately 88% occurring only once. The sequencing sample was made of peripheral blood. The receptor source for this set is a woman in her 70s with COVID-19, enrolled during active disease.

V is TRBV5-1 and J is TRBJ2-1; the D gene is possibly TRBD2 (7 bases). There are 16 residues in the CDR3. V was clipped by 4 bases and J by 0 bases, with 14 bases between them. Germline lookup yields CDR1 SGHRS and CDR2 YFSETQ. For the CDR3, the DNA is TGCGCCAGCAGCCCGGCGGGGGCTAGCTCCTACAATGAGCAGTTCTTC. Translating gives CASSPAGASSYNEQFF. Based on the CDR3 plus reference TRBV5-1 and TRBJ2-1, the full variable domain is KAGVTQTPRYLIKTRGQQVTLSCSPISGHRSVSWYQQTPGQGLQFLFEYFSETQRNKGNFPGRFSGRQFSNSRSEMNVSTLELGDSALYLCASSPAGASSYNEQFFGPGTRLTVL.

CDR3: CASSSYTGVAFF. Here the CDR3 DNA reads TGTGCCAGCAGCTCATATACAGGGGTAGCTTTCTTT. This rearrangement joins TRBV7-3 to TRBJ1-1, with TRBD1 matching 7 bases. Germline CDR1 reads SGHTA; CDR2 reads FQGTGA. This CDR3 spans 12 amino acids. Trimming at V came to 4 bases and at J to 10 bases, leaving 6 bases not matched to a gene.

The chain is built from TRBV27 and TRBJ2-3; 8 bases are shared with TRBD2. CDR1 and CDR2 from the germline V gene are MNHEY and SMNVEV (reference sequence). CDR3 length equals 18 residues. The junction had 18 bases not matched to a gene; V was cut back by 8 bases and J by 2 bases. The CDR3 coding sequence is TGTGCCAGCGGCTCGTCGGAGGCGGGAGGCCAAGACACAGATACGCAGTATTTT. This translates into CASGSSEAGGQDTDTQYF.

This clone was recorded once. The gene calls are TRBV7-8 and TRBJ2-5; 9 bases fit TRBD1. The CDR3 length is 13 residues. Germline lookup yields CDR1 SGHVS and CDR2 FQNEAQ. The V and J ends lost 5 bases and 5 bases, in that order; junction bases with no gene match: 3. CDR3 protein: CASSRDREETQYF. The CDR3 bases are TGTGCCAGCAGCAGGGACAGGGAGGAGACCCAGTACTTC.

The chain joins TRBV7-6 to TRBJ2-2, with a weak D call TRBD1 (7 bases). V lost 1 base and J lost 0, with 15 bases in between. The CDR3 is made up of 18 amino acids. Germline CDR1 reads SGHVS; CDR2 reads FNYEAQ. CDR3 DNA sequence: TGTGCCAGCAGCTTAGTGGGTGGAGGGGGCTCGAACACCGGGGAGCTGTTTTTT. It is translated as CASSLVGGGGSNTGELFF.

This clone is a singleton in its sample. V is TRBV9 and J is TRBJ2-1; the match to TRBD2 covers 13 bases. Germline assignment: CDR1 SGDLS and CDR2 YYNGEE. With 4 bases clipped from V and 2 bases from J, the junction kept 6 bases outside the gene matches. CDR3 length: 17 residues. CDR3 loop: CASSIGLAGAPYNEQFF. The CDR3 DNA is TGTGCCAGCAGCATAGGACTAGCGGGAGCCCCCTACAATGAGCAGTTCTTC.

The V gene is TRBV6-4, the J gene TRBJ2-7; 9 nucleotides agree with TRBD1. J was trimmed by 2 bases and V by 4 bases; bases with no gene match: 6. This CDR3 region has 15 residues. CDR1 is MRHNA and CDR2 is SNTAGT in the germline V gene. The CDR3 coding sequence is TGTGCCAGCAGTGTCGGGACAGGGAAAGCCTACGAGCAGTACTTC. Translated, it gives CASSVGTGKAYEQYF.